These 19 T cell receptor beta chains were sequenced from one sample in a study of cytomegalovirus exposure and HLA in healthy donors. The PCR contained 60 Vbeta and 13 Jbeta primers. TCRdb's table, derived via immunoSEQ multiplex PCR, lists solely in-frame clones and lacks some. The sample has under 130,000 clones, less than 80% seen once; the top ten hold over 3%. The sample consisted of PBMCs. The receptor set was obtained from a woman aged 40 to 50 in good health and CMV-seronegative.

The CDR3 DNA reads as TGTGCCAGCAGTGAGCAGGACATAGCCTACGAGCAGTACTTC. Protein sequence: CASSEQDIAYEQYF. V gene TRBV6-1 combines with J gene TRBJ2-7; perhaps TRBD1 as D (5 bases). Germline V gene data show CDR1 as MNHNS and CDR2 as SASEGT. V was clipped by 3 bases and J by 2 bases, with 11 bases between them. This CDR3 is built from 14 residues.

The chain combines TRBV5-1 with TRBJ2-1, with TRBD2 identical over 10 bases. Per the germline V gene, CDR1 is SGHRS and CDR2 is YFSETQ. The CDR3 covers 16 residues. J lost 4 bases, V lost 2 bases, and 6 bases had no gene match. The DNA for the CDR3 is TGCGCCAGCAGCTTTCGAACTAGCGGGGCTTACAATGAGCAGTTCTTC. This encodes CASSFRTSGAYNEQFF.

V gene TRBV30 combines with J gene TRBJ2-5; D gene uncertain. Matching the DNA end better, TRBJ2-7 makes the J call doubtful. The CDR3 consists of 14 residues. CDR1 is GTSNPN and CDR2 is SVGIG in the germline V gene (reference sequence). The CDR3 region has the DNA TGTGCCTGGAGTTCTATAGAATCTACCTACGAGCAGTACTTC. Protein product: CAWSSIESTYEQYF.

CDR3 loop: CASSRLGTGDEKLFF. The CDR3 DNA reads as TGTGCCAGCAGCCGCTTGGGGACAGGGGATGAAAAACTGTTTTTT. The chain is built from TRBV14 and TRBJ1-4, with 10 bases aligning to TRBD1. Germline CDR1 reads SGHDN; CDR2 reads FVKESK. V trimming: 4 bases; J trimming: 6 bases; junction bases outside the gene matches: 5. This CDR3 has 15 residues.

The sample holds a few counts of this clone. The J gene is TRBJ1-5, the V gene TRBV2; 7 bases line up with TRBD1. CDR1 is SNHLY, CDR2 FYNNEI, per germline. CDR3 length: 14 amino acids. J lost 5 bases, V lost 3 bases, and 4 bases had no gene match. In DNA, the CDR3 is TGTGCCAGCAGTGAGAGGCAGGGGGATCAGCCCCAGCATTTT. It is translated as CASSERQGDQPQHF.

In DNA form, the CDR3 reads TGTGCCAGCAGCACCGCCGGGACAGGGTTTCGCTATGGCTACACCTTC. Residues: CASSTAGTGFRYGYTF. The chain has TRBV5-4 and TRBJ1-2; 9 nucleotides align to TRBD1. Germline lookup yields CDR1 SGHNT and CDR2 YYREEE (reference sequence). This CDR3 region has 16 residues. The trim removed 4 bases at V and 4 bases at J, leaving 11 bases unmatched. Variable domain in full (rest from reference TRBV5-4 and TRBJ1-2): ETGVTQSPTHLIKTRGQQVTLRCSSQSGHNTVSWYQQALGQGPQFIFQYYREEENGRGNFPPRFSGLQFPNYSSELNVNALELDDSALYLCASSTAGTGFRYGYTFGSGTRLTVV.

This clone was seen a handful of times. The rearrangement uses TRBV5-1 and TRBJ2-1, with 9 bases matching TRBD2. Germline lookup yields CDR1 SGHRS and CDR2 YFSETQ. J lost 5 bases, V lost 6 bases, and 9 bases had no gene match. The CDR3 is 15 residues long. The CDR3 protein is CASIPGLARHNEQFF. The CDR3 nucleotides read TGCGCCAGCATCCCCGGACTAGCGAGACACAATGAGCAGTTCTTC.

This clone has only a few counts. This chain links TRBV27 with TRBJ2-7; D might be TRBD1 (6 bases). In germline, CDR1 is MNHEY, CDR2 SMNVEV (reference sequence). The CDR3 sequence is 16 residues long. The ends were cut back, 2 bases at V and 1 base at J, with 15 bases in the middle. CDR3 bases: TGTGCCAGCAGTTTAAAAGCCGGGACAAGGTCCTACGAGCAGTACTTC. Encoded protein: CASSLKAGTRSYEQYF.

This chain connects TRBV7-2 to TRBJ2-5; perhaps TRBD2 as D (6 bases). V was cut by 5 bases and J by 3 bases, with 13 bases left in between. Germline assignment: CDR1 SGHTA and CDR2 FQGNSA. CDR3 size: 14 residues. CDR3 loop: CASSHSGTEETQYF. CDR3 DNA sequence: TGTGCCAGCAGCCATAGCGGTACGGAAGAGACCCAGTACTTC.

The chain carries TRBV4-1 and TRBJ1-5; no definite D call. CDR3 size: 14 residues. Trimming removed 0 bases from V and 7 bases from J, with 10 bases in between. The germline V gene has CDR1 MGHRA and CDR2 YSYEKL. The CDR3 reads CASSQEGSSQPQHF. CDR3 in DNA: TGCGCCAGCAGCCAAGAGGGCTCATCCCAGCCCCAGCATTTT.

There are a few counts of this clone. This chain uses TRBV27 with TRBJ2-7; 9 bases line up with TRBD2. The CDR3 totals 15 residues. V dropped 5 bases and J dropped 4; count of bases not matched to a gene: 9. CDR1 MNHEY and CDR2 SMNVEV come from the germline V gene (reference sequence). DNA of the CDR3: TGTGCCAGCAGTCAAGGACTAGCGCGAAGTTACGAGCAGTACTTC. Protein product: CASSQGLARSYEQYF.

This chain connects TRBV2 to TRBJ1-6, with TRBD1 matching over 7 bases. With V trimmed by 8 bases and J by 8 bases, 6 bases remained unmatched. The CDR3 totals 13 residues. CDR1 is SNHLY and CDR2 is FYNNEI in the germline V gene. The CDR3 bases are TGTGCCAGCCAGGGACAGCGGGATTCACCCCTCCACTTT. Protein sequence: CASQGQRDSPLHF.

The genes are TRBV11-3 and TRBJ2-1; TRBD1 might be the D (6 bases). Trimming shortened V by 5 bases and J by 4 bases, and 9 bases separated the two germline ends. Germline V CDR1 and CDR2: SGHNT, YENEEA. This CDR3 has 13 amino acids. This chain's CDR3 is CASSGQSYNEQFF. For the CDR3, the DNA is TGTGCCAGCAGCGGACAGTCGTACAATGAGCAGTTCTTC.

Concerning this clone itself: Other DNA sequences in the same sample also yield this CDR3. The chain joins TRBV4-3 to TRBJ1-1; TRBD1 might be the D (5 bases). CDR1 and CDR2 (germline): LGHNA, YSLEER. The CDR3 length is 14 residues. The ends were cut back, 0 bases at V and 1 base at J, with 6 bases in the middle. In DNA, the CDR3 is TGCGCCAGCAGCCAAGACAGGGAGAACACTGAAGCTTTCTTT. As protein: CASSQDRENTEAFF.

CDR3 nucleotides: TGTGCCAGTAGTATTCGGGGTAGCAGGTTTAATCAGCCCCAGCATTTT. Amino acids: CASSIRGSRFNQPQHF. V gene TRBV19 combines with J gene TRBJ1-5; the D is unclear. The CDR3 sequence is 16 residues long. Trimming took 3 bases from V and 4 from J, leaving 16 bases between them. The germline CDR1 and CDR2 sequences are LNHDA and SQIVND (reference sequence). Full variable domain (rest looked up from reference TRBV19 and TRBJ1-5): DGGITQSPKYLFRKEGQNVTLSCEQNLNHDAMYWYRQDPGQGLRLIYYSQIVNDFQKGDIAEGYSVSREKKESFPLTVTSAQKNPTAFYLCASSIRGSRFNQPQHFGDGTRLSIL.

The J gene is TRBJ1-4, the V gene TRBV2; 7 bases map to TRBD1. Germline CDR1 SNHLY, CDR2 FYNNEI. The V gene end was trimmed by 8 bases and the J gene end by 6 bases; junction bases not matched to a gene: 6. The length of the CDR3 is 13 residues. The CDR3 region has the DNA TGTGCCAGCCAGGGGGAGTTCGATGAAAAACTGTTTTTT. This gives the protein CASQGEFDEKLFF. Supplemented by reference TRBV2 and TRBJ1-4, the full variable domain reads EPEVTQTPSHQVTQMGQEVILRCVPISNHLYFYWYRQILGQKVEFLVSFYNNEISEKSEIFDDQFSVERPDGSNFTLKIRSTKLEDSAMYFCASQGEFDEKLFFGSGTQLSVL.

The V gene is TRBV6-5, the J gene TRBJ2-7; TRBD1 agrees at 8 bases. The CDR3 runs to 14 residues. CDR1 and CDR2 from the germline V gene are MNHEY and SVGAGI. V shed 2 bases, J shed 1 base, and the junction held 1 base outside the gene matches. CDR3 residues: CASSYDRGSYEQYF. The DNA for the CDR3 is TGTGCCAGCAGTTACGACAGGGGTTCCTACGAGCAGTACTTC.

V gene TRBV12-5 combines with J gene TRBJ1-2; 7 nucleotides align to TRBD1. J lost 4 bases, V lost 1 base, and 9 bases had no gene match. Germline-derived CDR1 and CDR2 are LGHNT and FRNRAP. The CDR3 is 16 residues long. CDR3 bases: TGTGCTAGTGGTTTGGGGCAGGACAGGACCGTCTATGGCTACACCTTC. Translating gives CASGLGQDRTVYGYTF.

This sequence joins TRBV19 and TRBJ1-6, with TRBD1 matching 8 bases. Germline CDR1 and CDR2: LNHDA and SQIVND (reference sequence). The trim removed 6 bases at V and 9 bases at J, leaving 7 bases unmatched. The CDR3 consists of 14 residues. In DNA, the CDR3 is TGTGCCAGTAGACCGGGACAGGAAGGTTCACCCCTCCACTTT. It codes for CASRPGQEGSPLHF.